A single sample is the source of the 2 T cell receptor beta chains below, sequenced in a study of cytomegalovirus exposure and HLA in healthy donors. PCR involved 60 Vbeta and 13 Jbeta primers. The repertoire was sequenced with immunoSEQ multiplex PCR; TCRdb's copy has only in-frame clones and lacks some. This table has 150,000 to 200,000 clones, 80% to 85% appearing once. The sample consisted of PBMCs. The receptors derive from a woman under 30 in good health and CMV-seronegative.

The chain employs TRBV19 and TRBJ2-7, with 11 bases identical to TRBD1. V was clipped by 5 bases and J by 5 bases; unmatched bases: 11. CDR3 length: 16 amino acids. Germline lookup yields CDR1 LNHDA and CDR2 SQIVND (reference sequence). The CDR3 reads CASSFRGQGGSNEQYV. The CDR3 DNA follows: TGTGCCAGTAGTTTCAGGGGACAGGGGGGATCCAACGAGCAGTACGTC.

The genes are TRBV19 and TRBJ2-3, with no clear D. Trimming left V 3 bases short and J 1 base short, with 8 bases between. CDR1 LNHDA and CDR2 SQIVND come from the germline V gene (reference sequence). The CDR3 runs 14 residues. CDR3 sequence (DNA): TGTGCCAGTAGTATCATAGAGGGCACAGATACGCAGTATTTT. Amino acid sequence: CASSIIEGTDTQYF.